This T cell receptor beta chain was recovered during a study of blood T cell repertoires in COVID-19. V shed 4 bases and J 0 bases; nucleotides not matched to a gene: 4. CDR1 and CDR2 (germline): SGHNT, YYREEE (reference sequence). The CDR3 is made up of 14 amino acids. The data were produced by immunoSEQ multiplex PCR, yet TCRdb's version contains in-frame clones alone and is incomplete. The sample consists of 250,000 or so clones, 80% to 85% of them appearing once. The TCR originated in a woman aged 40 to 49 who had recovered from COVID-19. The chain links TRBV5-4 to TRBJ2-7; 7 bases map to TRBD1. What was sequenced was peripheral blood. The CDR3 bases are TGTGCCAGCAGCGTTACAGGGGTCTCCTACGAGCAGTACTTC. It translates to CASSVTGVSYEQYF. Full variable domain (remainder filled in from reference TRBV5-4 and TRBJ2-7): ETGVTQSPTHLIKTRGQQVTLRCSSQSGHNTVSWYQQALGQGPQFIFQYYREEENGRGNFPPRFSGLQFPNYSSELNVNALELDDSALYLCASSVTGVSYEQYFGPGTRLTVT.